The 7 T cell receptor beta chains below were found in one sample sequenced in a study of T cell responses to AZD1222 COVID-19 vaccine. This table comes from immunoSEQ multiplex PCR, and its TCRdb copy is limited to in-frame clones, with some not included. Of approximately 100,000 clones listed, 90% were seen once; the top ten hold 1% to 1.5%. This material consisted of peripheral blood, taken on day 0 of AZD1222 vaccination. The receptors originated from an adult in good health.

The chain recombines TRBV28 with TRBJ2-7, with TRBD2 matching over 10 bases. Losses at the gene ends were 9 bases for V and 2 bases for J; bases not matched to a gene: 13. This CDR3 region has 16 residues. In germline, CDR1 is MDHEN, CDR2 SYDVKM. For the CDR3, the DNA is TGTGCCAGTAGAAAGTATTGGACTAGCGGAGCCTACGAGCAGTACTTC. It encodes CASRKYWTSGAYEQYF.

The chain joins TRBV3-1 (or the pseudogene TRBV3-2) to TRBJ2-1; no reliable D call. This CDR3 spans 11 amino acids. With 2 bases removed from V and 8 bases from J, the gap between germline ends came to 4 bases. Germline CDR1 LGHDT, CDR2 YNNKEL (reference sequence). For the CDR3, the DNA is TGTGCCAGCAGCCAATCGGATGAGCAGTTCTTC. It encodes CASSQSDEQFF.

The rearrangement links TRBV10-3 to TRBJ1-2; D gene uncertain. This CDR3 has 15 amino acids. Trimming removed 10 bases at V and 0 bases at J, with 18 bases between. Germline assignment: CDR1 ENHRY and CDR2 SYGVKD. The CDR3 protein is CATVPSAAANYGYTF. CDR3 DNA: TGTGCCACCGTCCCATCTGCTGCAGCTAACTATGGCTACACCTTC.

Only one count was recorded for this clone. The chain links TRBV10-2 to TRBJ1-1; D not resolved. The V and J ends lost 5 bases and 1 base respectively, with 11 bases between them. There are 14 residues in the CDR3. From germline, CDR1 is WSHSY and CDR2 SAAADI. CDR3 residues: CASSRAGRNTEAFF. As DNA, the CDR3 is TGCGCCAGCAGTAGAGCAGGACGGAACACTGAAGCTTTCTTT.

The rearrangement uses TRBV2 and TRBJ2-7; D is undetermined. Germline V gene data show CDR1 as SNHLY and CDR2 as FYNNEI. The V end was cut by 6 bases, the J end by 2 bases, with 11 bases between. This CDR3 is 13 amino acids long. The CDR3, as DNA: TGTGCCAGCAGGGTCAGAGGTCCCTACGAGCAGTACTTC. Its translation: CASRVRGPYEQYF.

This chain uses TRBV28 with TRBJ2-7; D gene unclear. Germline V gene data show CDR1 as MDHEN and CDR2 as SYDVKM. The CDR3 covers 14 residues. V lost 5 bases and J lost 2, with 13 bases in between. Written as DNA, the CDR3 is TGTGCCAGCAGTCCTTCCGGAGCTACCTACGAGCAGTACTTC. Amino acid sequence: CASSPSGATYEQYF.

The rearrangement uses TRBV2 and TRBJ1-1; TRBD1 matches at 8 bases. The germline gives CDR1 SNHLY, CDR2 FYNNEI. Germline trimming cut 3 bases from V and 1 base from J; bases unmatched to any gene: 4. The CDR3 is 15 residues long. The CDR3 sequence: CASSDPGTGNTEAFF. The CDR3 DNA follows: TGTGCCAGCAGTGACCCCGGGACAGGGAACACTGAAGCTTTCTTT.